A selection of T cell receptor beta chains follows, all from one sample in a study of shared clonotypes between healthy human individuals. Sequencing was performed with immunoSEQ multiplex PCR; in TCRdb, only in-frame clones are kept and a portion is missing. Of about 2.1 million clones listed, just over 90% are singletons. Sample: naive CD8+ T cells from PBMCs. The receptors here all came from a man aged 18 to 35 in good health. Some clones in this sample may be carry-over from other donors' samples. Each CDR3 is given with its conserved first and last residue. The D gene is left open where the match is weak. For some rows the clone size is stated as once, few or many, or as a class when expanded; others skip it.

d_call	j_call	v_call	clone_size	cdr3_aa	cdr3_nt
NA	TRBJ1-1	TRBV6-5	NA	CASSYSSGFEAFF	TGTGCCAGCAGTTACTCGTCCGGATTTGAAGCTTTCTTT
TRBD2	TRBJ2-5	TRBV7-9	NA	CASSSGRFTTSGSSETQYF	TGTGCCAGCAGCTCCGGGCGATTTACGACTAGCGGGAGTTCAGAGACCCAGTACTTC
NA	TRBJ2-3	TRBV6-5	NA	CASSLDWRTDTQYF	TGTGCCAGCAGTCTCGACTGGCGCACAGATACGCAGTATTTT
NA	TRBJ2-5	TRBV5-1	NA	CASSLGVGGRETQYF	TGCGCCAGCAGCTTGGGTGTCGGGGGACGGGAGACCCAGTACTTC
NA	TRBJ2-3	TRBV5-5	NA	CASSHEQVTDTQYF	TGTGCCAGCAGCCATGAACAGGTGACAGATACGCAGTATTTT
NA	TRBJ1-4	TRBV9	NA	CASSKSRGGNEKLFF	TGTGCCAGCAGCAAGTCCCGGGGCGGTAATGAAAAACTGTTTTTT
NA	TRBJ2-7	TRBV4-2	NA	CASSQDPGSLYEQYF	TGTGCCAGCAGCCAAGATCCCGGGAGTCTCTACGAGCAGTACTTC
NA	TRBJ2-7	TRBV9	NA	CASSVVPGDYEQYF	TGTGCCAGCAGCGTAGTACCCGGGGACTACGAGCAGTACTTC
NA	TRBJ2-7	TRBV7-9	once	CASSPTTGQSYEQYF	TGTGCCAGCAGCCCGACCACCGGGCAATCCTACGAGCAGTACTTC
NA	TRBJ2-7	TRBV7-2	NA	CASSLATADPGEQYF	TGTGCCAGCAGCTTAGCGACGGCCGATCCTGGGGAGCAGTACTTC
TRBD2	TRBJ2-5	TRBV5-6	NA	CASSVGGIAETQYF	TGTGCCAGCAGCGTCGGGGGGATCGCAGAGACCCAGTACTTC
TRBD1	TRBJ2-7	TRBV4-1	NA	CASSAGQGSIYEQYF	TGCGCCAGCAGCGCGGGACAGGGGAGCATCTACGAGCAGTACTTC
TRBD1	TRBJ1-1	TRBV5-1	NA	CVSSGFDRGREAFF	TGCGTCAGCAGCGGGTTCGACAGGGGACGGGAAGCTTTCTTT
NA	TRBJ2-1	TRBV7-9	NA	CASSSPDYNEQFF	TGTGCCAGCAGCTCCCCGGACTACAATGAGCAGTTCTTC
NA	TRBJ1-1	TRBV30	NA	CAWAVGGWAATEAFF	TGTGCCTGGGCCGTTGGTGGGTGGGCGGCAACTGAAGCTTTCTTT
NA	TRBJ2-1	TRBV5-1	NA	CASRPGGNEQFF	TGCGCCAGCAGACCCGGGGGCAATGAGCAGTTCTTC
NA	TRBJ1-5	TRBV10-1	NA	CASSESMRGTGNQPQHF	TGCGCCAGCAGTGAGTCGATGAGGGGCACTGGCAATCAGCCCCAGCATTTT
NA	TRBJ2-1	TRBV2	NA	CASSALSPYNEQFF	TGTGCCAGCAGTGCATTGAGCCCCTACAATGAGCAGTTCTTC
NA	TRBJ2-4	TRBV28	NA	CASSPVVGAKNIQYF	TGTGCCAGCAGTCCCGTAGTAGGGGCCAAAAACATTCAGTACTTC
NA	TRBJ2-7	TRBV7-2	NA	CASSLNPSLTYEQYF	TGTGCCAGCAGCTTAAATCCTAGCCTTACCTACGAGCAGTACTTC
TRBD1	TRBJ2-7	TRBV5-1	NA	CASSYRTGSYEQYF	TGCGCCAGCAGTTATAGGACAGGGAGTTACGAGCAGTACTTC
TRBD1	TRBJ2-7	TRBV27	NA	CASSEGQGYEQYF	TGTGCCAGCAGTGAGGGACAGGGCTACGAGCAGTACTTC
NA	TRBJ2-1	TRBV9	NA	CASSAPSSANNEQFF	TGTGCCAGCAGCGCCCCCTCTTCTGCAAACAATGAGCAGTTCTTC
TRBD1	TRBJ2-6	TRBV7-9	NA	CASSSRGQGQAGANVLTF	TGTGCCAGCAGCTCCCGAGGACAGGGACAAGCCGGGGCCAACGTCCTGACTTTC
NA	TRBJ2-3	TRBV27	NA	CASSLLSSGGTDTQYF	TGTGCCAGCAGTTTATTGTCGAGCGGAGGCACAGATACGCAGTATTTT
NA	TRBJ1-5	TRBV6-1	NA	CASSVVGVDQPQHF	TGTGCCAGCAGTGTGGTGGGCGTGGATCAGCCCCAGCATTTT
NA	TRBJ2-7	TRBV5-6	NA	CASSLSPATGEQYF	TGTGCCAGCAGCTTGTCCCCCGCCACGGGAGAGCAGTACTTC
TRBD1	TRBJ2-2	TRBV25-1	NA	CASKPDRGIRGELFF	TGTGCCAGCAAACCCGACAGGGGAATTCGAGGGGAGCTGTTTTTT
NA	TRBJ1-1	TRBV19	NA	CASSSPGWGTEAFF	TGTGCCAGTAGTAGTCCGGGTTGGGGCACTGAAGCTTTCTTT
TRBD2	TRBJ2-1	TRBV19	NA	CASRLAGGPNEQFF	TGTGCCAGTAGACTAGCGGGAGGGCCCAATGAGCAGTTCTTC
NA	TRBJ2-1	TRBV9	NA	CASSEGTPKEQFF	TGTGCCAGCAGCGAGGGGACCCCGAAGGAGCAGTTCTTC
NA	TRBJ2-7	TRBV7-9	NA	CASSLENLPDEQYF	TGTGCCAGCAGCTTAGAAAACCTCCCCGACGAGCAGTACTTC
TRBD2	TRBJ2-7	TRBV5-1	NA	CASSLTSGGYYEQYF	TGCGCCAGCAGCTTGACTAGCGGGGGCTACTACGAGCAGTACTTC
NA	TRBJ2-2	TRBV7-9	NA	CASILIETNTGELFF	TGTGCCAGCATCCTAATAGAAACGAACACCGGGGAGCTGTTTTTT
NA	TRBJ1-1	TRBV19	NA	CATKVPIGRATEAFF	TGTGCCACCAAAGTCCCCATCGGCAGGGCGACTGAAGCTTTCTTT
TRBD2	TRBJ2-3	TRBV5-1	NA	CASSLVPAGHTDTQYF	TGCGCCAGCAGCTTGGTGCCAGCGGGGCACACAGATACGCAGTATTTT
NA	TRBJ1-5	TRBV10-1	NA	CASSAPGQPQHF	TGCGCCAGCAGTGCCCCTGGACAGCCCCAGCATTTT
NA	TRBJ1-1	TRBV28	NA	CASSFSSPEAFF	TGTGCCAGCAGTTTTTCGAGTCCTGAAGCTTTCTTT
TRBD1	TRBJ1-4	TRBV10-2	NA	CASRERQGSANEKLFF	TGCGCCAGCAGGGAAAGACAGGGATCAGCAAATGAAAAACTGTTTTTT
TRBD1	TRBJ1-1	TRBV4-1	NA	CASSVQGAKTEAFF	TGCGCCAGCAGCGTACAGGGGGCGAAGACTGAAGCTTTCTTT
NA	TRBJ1-4	TRBV4-2	few	CASSQDGLGEKLFF	TGTGCCAGCAGCCAAGATGGTTTGGGGGAAAAACTGTTTTTT
TRBD2	TRBJ2-7	TRBV28	NA	CASSLSLAGSYEQYF	TGTGCCAGCAGTTTATCCCTAGCGGGATCCTACGAGCAGTACTTC
NA	TRBJ2-2	TRBV28	NA	CASKTRDLADKNTGELFF	TGTGCCAGTAAGACCAGAGATCTAGCCGACAAGAACACCGGGGAGCTGTTTTTT
TRBD2	TRBJ2-7	TRBV4-3	NA	CASSPGLAGENYEQYF	TGCGCCAGCAGCCCCGGACTAGCGGGTGAGAACTACGAGCAGTACTTC
TRBD1	TRBJ2-1	TRBV28	NA	CASSPDRGQRNEQFF	TGTGCCAGCAGCCCAGACAGGGGGCAACGGAATGAGCAGTTCTTC
NA	TRBJ2-4	TRBV7-9	NA	CASSSSRDRPENIQYF	TGTGCCAGCAGCTCGAGTAGGGATCGACCTGAAAACATTCAGTACTTC
NA	TRBJ1-2	TRBV5-6	NA	CASNSVKEGVWYGYTF	TGTGCCAGCAATTCGGTAAAGGAGGGAGTTTGGTATGGCTACACCTTC
NA	TRBJ2-5	TRBV9	NA	CASSVGRSVETQYF	TGTGCCAGCAGCGTAGGCAGATCCGTGGAGACCCAGTACTTC
NA	TRBJ2-2	TRBV28	NA	CASNIRAGWTGELFF	TGTGCCAGCAACATAAGGGCAGGGTGGACCGGGGAGCTGTTTTTT
TRBD1	TRBJ2-1	TRBV5-1	NA	CASSWTGKNNEQFF	TGCGCCAGCAGCTGGACAGGGAAGAACAATGAGCAGTTCTTC
NA	TRBJ2-1	TRBV4-2	NA	CASSQDITQGGREQFF	TGTGCCAGCAGCCAAGATATAACTCAAGGGGGTAGGGAGCAGTTCTTC
TRBD2	TRBJ2-7	TRBV7-9	once	CASSSPGLAGLQYF	TGTGCCAGCAGCTCCCCGGGACTAGCGGGACTGCAGTACTTC
NA	TRBJ1-1	TRBV5-6	NA	CASSMLNTEAFF	TGTGCCAGCAGTATGCTGAACACTGAAGCTTTCTTT
TRBD1	TRBJ2-1	TRBV11-2	NA	CASSYRGENEQFF	TGTGCCAGCAGCTACAGGGGAGAGAATGAGCAGTTCTTC
NA	TRBJ1-1	TRBV25-1	NA	CASSEGTGPGYTEAFF	TGTGCCAGCAGTGAAGGAACAGGACCCGGGTACACTGAAGCTTTCTTT